This T cell receptor beta chain comes out of a study of shared clonotypes between healthy human individuals. General study findings and limits: The sampled material consisted only of blood, and tissue repertoires are likely to differ. Among a handful of donors, about 5% of naive CD4 clonotypes were found in common.

CD45RO-negative cells were positively selected for CCR7, leaving out terminally differentiated effector memory CD45RA+ cells. In the case of this clone: Its antigen is not identified.

Profiled with immunoSEQ multiplex PCR; TCRdb holds only in-frame clones, not every one. The data contain 750,000 to 1,000,000 clones, approximately 92% of them singletons. Germline-derived CDR1 and CDR2 are MDHEN and SYDVKM. The CDR3 is made up of 15 amino acids. V was shortened by 2 bases and J by 4 bases, with 12 bases between the two germline ends. The TCR sequence derives from a man aged 25-40 years in good health. Sequencing was performed on naive CD8+ T cells sorted from blood. This chain connects TRBV28 to TRBJ2-1; a weak D match, TRBD2 (7 bases). CDR3 protein: CASSLRGARYNEQFF. For the CDR3, the DNA is TGTGCCAGCAGTTTACGGGGGGCGCGATACAATGAGCAGTTCTTC.